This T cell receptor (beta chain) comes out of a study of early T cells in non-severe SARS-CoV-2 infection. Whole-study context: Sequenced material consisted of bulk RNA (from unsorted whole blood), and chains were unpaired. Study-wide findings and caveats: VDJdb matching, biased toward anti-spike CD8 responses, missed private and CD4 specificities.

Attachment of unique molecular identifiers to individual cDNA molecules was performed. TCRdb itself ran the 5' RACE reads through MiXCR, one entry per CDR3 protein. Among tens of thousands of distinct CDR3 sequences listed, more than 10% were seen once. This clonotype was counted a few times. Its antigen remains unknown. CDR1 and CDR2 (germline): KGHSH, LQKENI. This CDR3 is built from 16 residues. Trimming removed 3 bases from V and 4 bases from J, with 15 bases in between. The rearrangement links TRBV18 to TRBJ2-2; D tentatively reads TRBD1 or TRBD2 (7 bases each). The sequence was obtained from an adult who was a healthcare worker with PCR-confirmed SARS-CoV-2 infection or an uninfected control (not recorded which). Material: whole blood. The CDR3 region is CASSPSQGGSTGELFF. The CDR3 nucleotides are TGTGCCAGCTCACCGTCCCAGGGGGGGAGCACCGGGGAGCTGTTTTTT.